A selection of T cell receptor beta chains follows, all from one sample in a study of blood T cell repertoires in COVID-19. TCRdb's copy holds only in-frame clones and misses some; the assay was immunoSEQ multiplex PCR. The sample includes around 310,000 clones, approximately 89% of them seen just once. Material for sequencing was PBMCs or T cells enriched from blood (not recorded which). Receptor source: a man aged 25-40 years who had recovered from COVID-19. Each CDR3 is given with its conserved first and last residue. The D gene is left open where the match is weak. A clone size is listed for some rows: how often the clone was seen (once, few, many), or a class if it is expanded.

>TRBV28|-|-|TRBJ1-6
CASSYRGNSPLHF
TGTGCCAGCAGTTATAGGGGTAATTCACCCCTCCACTTT
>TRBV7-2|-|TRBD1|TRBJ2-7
CASSWDREDEQYF
TGTGCCAGCAGCTGGGACAGGGAAGACGAGCAGTACTTC
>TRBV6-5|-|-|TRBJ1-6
CASSGSRPLHF
TGTGCCAGCTCGGGGTCTCGGCCCCTCCACTTT
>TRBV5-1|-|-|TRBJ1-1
CASSPGTTFEAFF
TGCGCCAGCAGCCCCGGGACAACCTTTGAAGCTTTCTTT
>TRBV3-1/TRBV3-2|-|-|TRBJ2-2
CASSQGAVTGELFF
TGTGCCAGCAGCCAAGGAGCGGTCACCGGGGAGCTGTTTTTT
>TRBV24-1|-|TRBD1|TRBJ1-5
CATSAGPHGQGYNQPQHF
TGTGCCACCAGTGCCGGCCCTCACGGACAGGGCTACAATCAGCCCCAGCATTTT
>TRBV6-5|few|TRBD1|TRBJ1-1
CASSRQGATEAFF
TGTGCCAGCAGCCGACAGGGGGCAACTGAAGCTTTCTTT
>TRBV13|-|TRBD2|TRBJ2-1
CASSPGLADNEQFF
TGTGCCAGCAGCCCGGGACTAGCGGACAATGAGCAGTTCTTC
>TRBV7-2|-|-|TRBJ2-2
CASSLQGIGELFF
TGTGCCAGCAGCCTACAGGGTATCGGGGAGCTGTTTTTT
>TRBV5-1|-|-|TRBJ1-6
CASSPGQIGLSYNSPLHF
TGCGCCAGCAGCCCGGGACAAATAGGTTTGTCCTATAATTCACCCCTCCACTTT
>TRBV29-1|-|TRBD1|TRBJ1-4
CSVRQGSTNEKLFF
TGCAGCGTTAGACAGGGGTCAACTAATGAAAAACTGTTTTTT
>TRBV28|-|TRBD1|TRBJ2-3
CASSDWPGQSTDTQYF
TGTGCCAGCAGTGACTGGCCGGGACAGAGCACAGATACGCAGTATTTT
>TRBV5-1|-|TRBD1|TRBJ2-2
CASSSQGARGAGELFF
TGCGCCAGCAGCTCCCAGGGGGCGCGGGGCGCCGGGGAGCTGTTTTTT
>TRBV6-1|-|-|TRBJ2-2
CASSEPPRPTGELFF
TGTGCCAGCAGTGAGCCGCCTAGGCCCACCGGGGAGCTGTTTTTT
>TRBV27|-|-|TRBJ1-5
CASSLSGGYSNQPQHF
TGTGCCAGCAGTTTATCTGGAGGCTACTCCAATCAGCCCCAGCATTTT
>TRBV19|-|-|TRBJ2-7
CASSSTSIYEQYF
TGTGCCAGTAGCTCCACTAGTATCTACGAGCAGTACTTC
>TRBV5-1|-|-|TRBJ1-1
CASSFDSGTEAFF
TGCGCCAGCAGCTTCGATTCGGGCACTGAAGCTTTCTTT
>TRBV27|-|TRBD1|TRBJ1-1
CASSPGQGNTEAFF
TGTGCCAGCAGTCCCGGACAGGGGAACACTGAAGCTTTCTTT
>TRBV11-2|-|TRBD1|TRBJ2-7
CASKGRGYEQYF
TGTGCCAGCAAAGGCAGGGGGTACGAGCAGTACTTC
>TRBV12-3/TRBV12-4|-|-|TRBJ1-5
CASNIQGQPQHF
TGTGCCAGCAACATCCAGGGGCAGCCCCAGCATTTT
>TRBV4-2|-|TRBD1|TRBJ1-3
CASSQDRGVDTIYF
TGTGCCAGCAGCCAGGACAGGGGAGTAGACACCATATATTTT
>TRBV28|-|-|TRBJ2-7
CASSLTGNEQYF
TGTGCCAGCAGTTTAACAGGGAACGAGCAGTACTTC
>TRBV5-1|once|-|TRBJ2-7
CASSLAGTPYEQYF
TGCGCCAGCAGCTTGGCCGGGACTCCCTACGAGCAGTACTTC
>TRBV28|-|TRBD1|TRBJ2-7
CASSFDRVVYEQYF
TGTGCCAGCAGTTTCGACAGGGTAGTCTACGAGCAGTACTTC
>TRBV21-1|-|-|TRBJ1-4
CASSGKRLKKVATNEKLFF
TGTGCCAGCTCAGGGAAAAGGTTAAAAAAAGTTGCAACTAATGAAAAACTGTTTTTT
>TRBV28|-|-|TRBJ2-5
CASSFSGVQETQYF
TGTGCCAGCAGTTTCTCCGGGGTACAAGAGACCCAGTACTTC
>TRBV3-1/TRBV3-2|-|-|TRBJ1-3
CASSQAAGNTIYF
TGTGCCAGCAGCCAAGCGGCTGGAAACACCATATATTTT
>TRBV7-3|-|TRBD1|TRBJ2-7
CASSWRGQGGNEQYF
TGTGCCAGCAGCTGGAGAGGACAGGGCGGCAACGAGCAGTACTTC
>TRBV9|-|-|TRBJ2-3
CASSVGSLMGDTQYF
TGTGCCAGCAGCGTAGGATCCTTGATGGGCGATACGCAGTATTTT
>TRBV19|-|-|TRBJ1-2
CASSTTGLTYGYTF
TGTGCCAGTAGTACGACAGGTCTGACCTATGGCTACACCTTC
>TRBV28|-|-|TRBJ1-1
CASSLKAGAGGRTEAFF
TGTGCCAGCAGTTTAAAAGCAGGGGCAGGTGGTCGGACTGAAGCTTTCTTT
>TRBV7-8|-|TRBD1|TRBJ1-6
CASSLVSTGGNSPLHF
TGTGCCAGCAGCTTAGTTTCGACAGGGGGAAACTCACCCCTCCACTTT
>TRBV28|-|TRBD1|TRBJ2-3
CASSLSLRTGGSDTQYF
TGTGCCAGCAGTTTAAGCCTCCGGACAGGGGGCTCAGATACGCAGTATTTT
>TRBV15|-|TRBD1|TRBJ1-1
CATSRVGTGGEAFF
TGTGCCACCAGCAGAGTCGGGACAGGGGGTGAAGCTTTCTTT
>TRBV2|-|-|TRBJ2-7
CASSYRALTYEQYF
TGTGCCAGCAGTTACAGGGCTTTAACCTACGAGCAGTACTTC
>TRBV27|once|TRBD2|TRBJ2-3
CASSTPKRGGSDTQYF
TGTGCCAGCAGTACCCCGAAACGCGGGGGTTCAGATACGCAGTATTTT
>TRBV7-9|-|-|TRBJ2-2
CASSGAYAGPKNTGELFF
TGTGCCAGCAGCGGCGCCTATGCGGGGCCGAAAAACACCGGGGAGCTGTTTTTT
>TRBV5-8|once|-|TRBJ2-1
CASSLEQGAEQFF
TGTGCCAGCAGCTTGGAACAGGGAGCCGAGCAGTTCTTC
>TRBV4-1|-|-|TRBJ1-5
CASSHRGIGNQPQHF
TGCGCCAGCAGTCATAGGGGAATTGGCAATCAGCCCCAGCATTTT
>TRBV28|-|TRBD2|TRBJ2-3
CATRTSGGAGYSTDTQYF
TGTGCCACCCGGACTAGCGGGGGGGCGGGATATAGCACAGATACGCAGTATTTT
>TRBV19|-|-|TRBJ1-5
CASSFWGDQPQHF
TGTGCCAGTAGTTTTTGGGGAGATCAGCCCCAGCATTTT
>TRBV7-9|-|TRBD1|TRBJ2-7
CASSPRTGSVYEQYF
TGTGCCAGCAGCCCGCGGACAGGGTCGGTATACGAGCAGTACTTC
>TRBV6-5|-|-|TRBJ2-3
CASSHTDTQYF
TGTGCCAGCAGTCACACAGATACGCAGTATTTT
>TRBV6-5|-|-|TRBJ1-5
CASSNLQGSNQPQHF
TGTGCCAGCAGTAATCTACAGGGAAGCAATCAGCCCCAGCATTTT
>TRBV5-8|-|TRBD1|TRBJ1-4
CASSWTLRGGFRTNEKLFF
TGTGCCAGCAGCTGGACGCTGAGAGGGGGCTTCAGGACTAATGAAAAACTGTTTTTT
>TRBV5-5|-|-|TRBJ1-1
CASSLIGGAQGAFF
TGTGCCAGCAGCTTGATTGGCGGAGCCCAGGGGGCTTTCTTT
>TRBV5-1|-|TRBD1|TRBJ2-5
CASSSSLSSGGLETQYF
TGCGCCAGCAGCTCCAGCTTAAGCTCAGGGGGCTTGGAGACCCAGTACTTC
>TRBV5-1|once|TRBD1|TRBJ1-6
CASSLVGQANSPLHF
TGCGCCAGCAGCTTGGTCGGACAGGCTAATTCACCCCTCCACTTT
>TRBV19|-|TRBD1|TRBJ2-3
CASSPRPGTGYTDTQYF
TGTGCCAGTAGTCCTAGACCCGGGACAGGCTACACAGATACGCAGTATTTT
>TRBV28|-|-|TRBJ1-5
CASSFRQINQPQHF
TGTGCCAGCAGTTTTCGACAGATCAATCAGCCCCAGCATTTT
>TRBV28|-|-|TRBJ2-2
CASLRWAGELFF
TGTGCCAGCCTCAGGTGGGCCGGGGAGCTGTTTTTT
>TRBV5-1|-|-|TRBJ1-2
CASSASGEGGYTF
TGCGCCAGCAGCGCATCCGGGGAGGGTGGCTACACCTTC
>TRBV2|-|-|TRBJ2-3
CASSEAASRVDTQYF
TGTGCCAGCAGTGAAGCGGCTAGCCGGGTGGATACGCAGTATTTT
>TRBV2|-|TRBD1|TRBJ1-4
CASSEARGQEKLFF
TGTGCCAGCAGTGAAGCCAGGGGGCAAGAAAAACTGTTTTTT
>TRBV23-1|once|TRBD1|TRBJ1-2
CASSYRDRGANYGYTF
TGCGCCAGCAGCTACCGGGACAGGGGCGCTAACTATGGCTACACCTTC
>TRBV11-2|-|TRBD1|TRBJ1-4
CASSPGTGDLNEKLFF
TGTGCCAGCAGCCCCGGGACAGGGGATCTCAATGAAAAACTGTTTTTT
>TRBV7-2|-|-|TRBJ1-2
CASSSPGGGDYGYTF
TGTGCCAGCAGCTCCCCTGGCGGGGGGGACTATGGCTACACCTTC